This TCR beta chain was documented in a study of blood T cell repertoires in COVID-19. About the study: Collection of acute and convalescent COVID-19 samples took place in the United States, Italy and Spain.

This CDR3 spans 12 amino acids. Germline V CDR1 and CDR2: LNHDA, SQIVND (reference sequence). Trimming shortened V by 5 bases and J by 4 bases, and 8 bases separated the two germline ends. Across about two dozen US areas, participants ranged in age from 18 to 89 years. Participant-reported clinical history was the basis for cohort assignment. Authors' data handling: Reference gene primers were amplified, and this amplification served to estimate nucleated cell counts. TCRdb keeps only in-frame clones here, not all; method: immunoSEQ multiplex PCR. V, J and clone size derive from that table, while D and trimming were established from the DNA sequence. The table records 380,000 or so clones, approximately 88% of them present only once.

The receptor was isolated from a woman between 40 and 55 years old with acute COVID-19. The chain couples TRBV19 to TRBJ1-2; possible D gene TRBD1, 5 bases. Sequenced input: PBMCs or T cells enriched from blood (not recorded which). The CDR3 reads CASSQGTYGYTF. CDR3 bases: TGTGCCAGTAGTCAGGGTACCTATGGCTACACCTTC.